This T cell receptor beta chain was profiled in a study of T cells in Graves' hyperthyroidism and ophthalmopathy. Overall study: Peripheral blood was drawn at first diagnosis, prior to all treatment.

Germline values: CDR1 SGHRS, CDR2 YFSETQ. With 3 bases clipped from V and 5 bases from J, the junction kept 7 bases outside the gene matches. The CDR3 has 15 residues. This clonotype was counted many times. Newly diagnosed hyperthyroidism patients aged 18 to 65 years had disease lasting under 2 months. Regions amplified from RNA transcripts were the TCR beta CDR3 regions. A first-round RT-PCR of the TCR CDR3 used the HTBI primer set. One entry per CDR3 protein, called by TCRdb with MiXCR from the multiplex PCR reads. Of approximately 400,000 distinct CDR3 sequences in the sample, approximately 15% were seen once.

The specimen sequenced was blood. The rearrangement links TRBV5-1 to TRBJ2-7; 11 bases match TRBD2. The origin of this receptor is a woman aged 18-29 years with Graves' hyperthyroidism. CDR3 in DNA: TGCGCCAGCAGCTCGCCGACTAGCGGGGTCAACGAGCAGTACTTC. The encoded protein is CASSSPTSGVNEQYF.